The next 7 T cell receptor beta chains were all read from a single sample in a study of cytomegalovirus exposure and HLA in healthy donors. The PCR used 60 Vbeta and 13 Jbeta primers. Generated by immunoSEQ multiplex PCR, the TCRdb table keeps only in-frame clones and is missing some. The sample consists of about 200,000 clones, 60% to 80% of them appearing once. The material sequenced was PBMCs. The receptors originated from a man aged 18-30 years in good health and CMV-seronegative.

The chain links TRBV25-1 to TRBJ1-1; D unclear. Trimming shortened V by 3 bases and J by 1 base, and 6 bases separated the two germline ends. This CDR3 is built from 13 residues. CDR1 and CDR2 from the germline V gene are MGHDK and SYGVNS. The CDR3 region has the DNA TGTGCCAGCAGTGACAACACGAACACTGAAGCTTTCTTT. Residues: CASSDNTNTEAFF. The complete variable domain, with remaining parts taken from reference TRBV25-1 and TRBJ1-1, reads EADIYQTPRYLVIGTGKKITLECSQTMGHDKMYWYQQDPGMELHLIHYSYGVNSTEKGDLSSESTVSRIRTEHFPLTLESARPSHTSQYLCASSDNTNTEAFFGQGTRLTVV.

The V and J genes are TRBV7-2 and TRBJ1-3; 9 nucleotides agree with TRBD1. CDR3 length equals 17 residues. Per germline, CDR1 SGHTA and CDR2 FQGNSA. J gave up 0 bases and V 1 base, and 4 bases lay outside the gene matches. As DNA, the CDR3 is TGTGCCAGCAGCTTAGTGGGGACAGGGTTCTCTGGAAACACCATATATTTT. It yields the protein CASSLVGTGFSGNTIYF.

The chain joins TRBV28 to TRBJ2-2; D possibly corresponds to TRBD2 (6 bases). The CDR3 sequence is 14 residues long. V gave up 5 bases and J gave up 6 bases, with 13 bases separating them. Germline lookup yields CDR1 MDHEN and CDR2 SYDVKM. The CDR3, as DNA: TGTGCCAGCAGTCCCGCACGGAGGGCCGGGGAGCTGTTTTTT. The encoded protein is CASSPARRAGELFF.

This chain connects TRBV6-1 to TRBJ2-2; a weak D match, TRBD2 (6 bases). This CDR3 has 15 amino acids. V lost 3 bases and J 1 base, leaving 9 bases between the germline ends. CDR1 is MNHNS and CDR2 is SASEGT in the germline V gene. The CDR3 DNA follows: TGTGCCAGCAGTGATCGGCGGGGGAACACCGGGGAGCTGTTTTTT. This sequence encodes CASSDRRGNTGELFF.

In the case of this clone: The same CDR3 arises from other DNA sequences in this sample as well. The chain joins TRBV18 to TRBJ1-1; D unresolved. Trimming cost V 2 bases and J 1 base, with 5 bases left between them. CDR1 is KGHSH and CDR2 is LQKENI in the germline V gene. This CDR3 has 13 amino acids. The CDR3 DNA follows: TGTGCCAGCTCACCAGCAGGGAACACTGAAGCTTTCTTT. It specifies CASSPAGNTEAFF.

The gene calls are TRBV6-5 and TRBJ1-4; TRBD1 aligns across 7 bases. Germline V CDR1 and CDR2: MNHEY, SVGAGI. There are 14 residues in the CDR3. The trim removed 5 bases at V and 7 bases at J, leaving 7 bases unmatched. This CDR3 is CASSLTGLGEKLFF. DNA of the CDR3: TGTGCCAGCAGTCTGACAGGGTTAGGTGAAAAACTGTTTTTT.

There are a few counts of this clone. The CDR3 protein is CASSPASDSNQPQHF. The CDR3 DNA sequence: TGCGCCAGCAGCCCCGCCTCAGATAGCAATCAGCCCCAGCATTTT. This chain connects TRBV4-3 to TRBJ1-5; D uncertain. Looked up from germline, CDR1 is LGHNA and CDR2 is YSLEER. The CDR3 is 15 amino acids. Deletions cut 4 bases from V and 0 bases from J, with 10 bases between.